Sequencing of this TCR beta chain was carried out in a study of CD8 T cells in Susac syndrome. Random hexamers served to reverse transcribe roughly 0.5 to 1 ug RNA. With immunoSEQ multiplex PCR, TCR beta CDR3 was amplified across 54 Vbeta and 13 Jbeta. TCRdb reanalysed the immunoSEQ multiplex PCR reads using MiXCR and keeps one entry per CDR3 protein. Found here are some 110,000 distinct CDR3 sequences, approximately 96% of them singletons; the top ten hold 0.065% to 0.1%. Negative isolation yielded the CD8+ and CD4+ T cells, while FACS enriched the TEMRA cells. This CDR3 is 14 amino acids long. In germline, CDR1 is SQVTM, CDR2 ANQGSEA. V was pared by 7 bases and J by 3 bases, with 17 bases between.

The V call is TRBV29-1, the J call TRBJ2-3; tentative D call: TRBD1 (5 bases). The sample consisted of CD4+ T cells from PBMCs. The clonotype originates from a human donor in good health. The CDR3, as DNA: TGCAGCGCCCAGAGGCAGGGTGTGACAGATACGCAGTATTTT. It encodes CSAQRQGVTDTQYF.